The clone carrying this TCR beta chain appeared a single time. The antigen is unknown. Being one base from a much bigger clone, this may be a read error. Alongside a J-beta primer mix, a sample-barcoded 5' primer served in a second PCR lasting roughly 6 to 12 cycles. Researchers report that each sample yielded at least 3 million CDR3-containing paired-end reads. A single record per CDR3 protein comes from TCRdb applying MiXCR to the 5' RACE reads. The data show more than 700,000 distinct CDR3 sequences, about 45% seen once. This sample is drawn from a study of blood T cells in healthy people across ages. Study-wide results and caveats: Naive and antigen-experienced cells were not separated, limiting conclusive comparison. Age advanced and TCR beta diversity per million T cells fell, roughly linearly.

This CDR3 contains 12 residues. Trimming removed 9 bases from V and 4 bases from J, with 11 bases in between. In germline, CDR1 is KGHDR, CDR2 SFDVKD. The source is a man older than 75 in good health. The chain has TRBV24-1 and TRBJ1-1; D possibly corresponds to TRBD1 (5 bases). The source material was blood. CDR3 sequence reads: CATQGMSTEAFF. The DNA of the CDR3 is TGTGCCACCCAGGGTATGAGCACTGAAGCTTTCTTT.